The next 11 T cell receptor beta chains were all read from a single sample in a study of blood T cell repertoires in COVID-19. Sequenced by immunoSEQ multiplex PCR; TCRdb stores in-frame clones only, minus some. This sample has fewer than 300,000 clones, with 80% to 85% found just once. The sequenced material came from peripheral blood. The receptors were gathered from a woman aged 60-75 years with active or convalescent COVID-19.

The chain uses TRBV27 and TRBJ1-1, with TRBD1 identical over 7 bases. J lost 6 bases, V lost 3 bases, and 1 base had no gene match. Per germline, CDR1 MNHEY and CDR2 SMNVEV (reference sequence). The length of the CDR3 is 12 residues. The CDR3 loop reads CASSLTGSEAFF. CDR3 DNA sequence: TGTGCCAGCAGTTTGACAGGGTCTGAAGCTTTCTTT.

The rearrangement joins TRBV5-4 to TRBJ2-3; unclear D gene. This CDR3 is 14 amino acids long. Germline V CDR1 and CDR2: SGHNT, YYREEE (reference sequence). Trimming shortened V by 0 bases and J by 2 bases, and 7 bases separated the two germline ends. CDR3 in amino acids: CASSLGQNTDTQYF. In DNA, the CDR3 is TGTGCCAGCAGCTTGGGGCAGAACACAGATACGCAGTATTTT.

This chain joins TRBV6-2 or TRBV6-3 and TRBJ1-6, with D possibly being TRBD1 (6 bases). V was trimmed by 5 bases and J by 8 bases, leaving 19 bases between them. The CDR3 has 16 residues. Germline V gene lookup returns CDR1 MNHEY and CDR2 SVGEGT. The CDR3 DNA follows: TGTGCCAGCAGTCTCGCCAGTGCAGGGGTGGATTCACCCCTCCACTTT. Its translation is CASSLASAGVDSPLHF.

The V gene is TRBV19, the J gene TRBJ2-6; no firm D call. This CDR3 has 14 amino acids. Per germline, CDR1 LNHDA and CDR2 SQIVND (reference sequence). Trimming removed 5 bases from V and 2 bases from J, with 7 bases in between. CDR3 in amino acids: CASSPSAGANVLTF. The CDR3 nucleotides read TGTGCCAGTAGTCCCTCGGCTGGGGCCAACGTCCTGACTTTC.

V gene TRBV30 combines with J gene TRBJ1-2; possible D gene TRBD1, 6 bases. Trimming removed 3 bases at V and 8 bases at J, with 10 bases between. The CDR3 length is 11 residues. CDR1 and CDR2 (germline): GTSNPN, SVGIG (reference sequence). CDR3 nucleotides: TGTGCCTGGAGGCCCCAGGGGGGCTACACCTTC. Its translation: CAWRPQGGYTF. Filled out from reference TRBV30 and TRBJ1-2, the complete variable domain reads SQTIHQWPATLVQPVGSPLSLECTVEGTSNPNLYWYRQAAGRGLQLLFYSVGIGQISSEVPQNLSASRPQDRQFILSSKKLLLSDSGFYLCAWRPQGGYTFGSGTRLTVV.

At least ten counts were recorded for this clone. The chain recombines TRBV12-5 with TRBJ2-5; a weak D match, TRBD1 (6 bases). From germline, CDR1 is LGHNT and CDR2 FRNRAP. Trimming removed 6 bases at V and 2 bases at J, with 16 bases between. The CDR3 consists of 15 residues. The CDR3 DNA reads as TGTGCTAGTGGACCTCAGACAGGTCCTCAAGAGACCCAGTACTTC. It is translated as CASGPQTGPQETQYF. Combining the CDR3 with reference TRBV12-5 and TRBJ2-5 gives the whole variable domain DARVTQTPRHKVTEMGQEVTMRCQPILGHNTVFWYRQTMMQGLELLAYFRNRAPLDDSGMPKDRFSAEMPDATLATLKIQPSEPRDSAVYFCASGPQTGPQETQYFGPGTRLLVL.

V and J are TRBV12-5 and TRBJ1-1; 7 nucleotides line up with TRBD1. CDR3 length: 15 residues. The germline gives CDR1 LGHNT, CDR2 FRNRAP. Losses at the gene ends were 2 bases for V and 0 bases for J; bases not matched to a gene: 3. DNA of the CDR3: TGTGCTAGTGGTTTGCCGGGACAGATGAACACTGAAGCTTTCTTT. Its protein is CASGLPGQMNTEAFF.

The rearrangement uses TRBV7-2 and TRBJ2-1; 7 nucleotides agree with TRBD1. CDR3 length: 17 residues. V shed 4 bases and J 0 bases; nucleotides not matched to a gene: 9. Germline V gene sequence: CDR1 SGHTA, CDR2 FQGNSA. CDR3 residues: CASSSSIGDSSYNEQFF. In DNA form, the CDR3 reads TGTGCCAGCAGCTCCAGCATTGGGGACAGCTCCTACAATGAGCAGTTCTTC.

The chain employs TRBV9 and TRBJ1-2; TRBD1 matches 9 bases. This CDR3 region has 15 residues. The V gene's germline CDR1 is SGDLS and CDR2 YYNGEE. Germline trimming cut 0 bases from V and 7 bases from J; bases unmatched to any gene: 7. The chain's CDR3 is CASSVDRGQGFGYTF. DNA of the CDR3: TGTGCCAGCAGCGTAGACCGGGGACAGGGCTTTGGCTACACCTTC.

The chain carries TRBV7-3 and TRBJ2-3, with D tentatively TRBD2 (7 bases). V lost 5 bases and J lost 6, with 12 bases in between. Germline CDR1 and CDR2: SGHTA and FQGTGA. CDR3 length: 13 amino acids. The CDR3: CASSRGAFDTQYF. CDR3 DNA sequence: TGTGCCAGCAGCCGGGGGGCCTTCGATACGCAGTATTTT.

The J gene is TRBJ1-5, the V gene TRBV29-1; 9 bases line up with TRBD1. The CDR3 runs 13 residues. Per germline, CDR1 SQVTM and CDR2 ANQGSEA. Trimming removed 6 bases from V and 3 bases from J; junction bases left unmatched: 3. The CDR3 here is CSVRTGDNQPQHF. The DNA of the CDR3 is TGCAGCGTACGGACAGGGGACAATCAGCCCCAGCATTTT.